This T cell receptor beta chain was identified during a study of T cell responses to AZD1222 COVID-19 vaccine. Study-wide context: Second-dose groups at about 4 or about 12 weeks were pooled.

Method: immunoSEQ multiplex PCR; TCRdb's copy keeps in-frame clones and lacks some. The data hold roughly 120,000 clones, with about 93% observed a single time. From germline, CDR1 is LGHDT and CDR2 YNNKEL (reference sequence). The CDR3 extends over 17 amino acids. The ends lost 1 base at V and 1 base at J; junction bases unmatched: 2. The sequence was collected from an adult in good health. The material sequenced was peripheral blood, taken on day 0 of AZD1222 vaccination. The chain employs TRBV3-1 (or the pseudogene TRBV3-2) and TRBJ2-2; 11 bases match TRBD2. CDR3 loop: CASSQGGTSGNTGELFF. CDR3 in DNA: TGTGCCAGCAGCCAAGGCGGGACTAGCGGGAACACCGGGGAGCTGTTTTTT.